Included here is one T cell receptor beta chain sequence, with context. The record originates from a study of cytomegalovirus exposure and HLA in healthy donors. Use of 60 Vbeta and 13 Jbeta primers characterized the PCR. TCRdb keeps only in-frame clones here, not all; method: immunoSEQ multiplex PCR. The table records roughly 100,000 clones, approximately 69% of them present only once. The V and J ends lost 2 bases and 1 base, in that order; junction bases with no gene match: 6. The V gene's germline CDR1 is KGHSH and CDR2 LQKENI. The CDR3 covers 16 residues. The chain recombines TRBV18 with TRBJ1-1; 8 nucleotides match TRBD1. The receptor comes from a man younger than 45 in good health and CMV-seronegative. The specimen sequenced was PBMCs. CDR3 in DNA: TGTGCCAGCTCACCAGGACAGGGCAGTAGGAACACTGAAGCTTTCTTT. This encodes CASSPGQGSRNTEAFF.